This T cell receptor beta chain derives from a study of CD8 T cells in Susac syndrome. Random hexamers were used to reverse transcribe the RNA input (0.5 to 1 ug). The immunoSEQ assay covered 54 Vbeta and 13 Jbeta segments for CDR3. MiXCR was run by TCRdb on the immunoSEQ multiplex PCR reads, yielding one entry per CDR3 protein. This sample yields 250,000 to 300,000 distinct CDR3 sequences, of which roughly 85% are seen a single time; around 0.11% belongs to the top ten. The CDR3 length is 20 residues. Germline V lookup: CDR1 LGHDT, CDR2 YNNKEL (reference sequence). Losses at the gene ends were 1 base for V and 3 bases for J; bases not matched to a gene: 15. CD8+ and CD4+ T cells circulating in blood were sequenced for TCR beta. FACS was used to enrich TEMRA cells, whereas the CD8+ and CD4+ T cells were obtained by negative isolation.

This chain joins TRBV3-1 and TRBJ2-3; 11 bases match TRBD2. The origin of this receptor is a human donor with multiple sclerosis. Material for sequencing was CD8+ T cells from PBMCs. CDR3 in amino acids: CASSQAAPSLTSGSTDTQYF. The CDR3 DNA sequence: TGTGCCAGCAGCCAAGCGGCCCCTTCCCTAACTAGCGGGAGTACAGATACGCAGTATTTT.